This T cell receptor (beta chain) was sequenced for a study of blood T cell repertoires in COVID-19 (dated by TCRdb to the early 2020s). Study-level background: Samples from collaborators originated in the United States, Italy and Spain and spanned both the acute and convalescent phases of COVID-19. The material from the prospective study consisted of cDNA or gDNA derived from T cells, B-cell-depleted T cells, or PBMCs. The dataset comprised deeply sampled blood TCRbeta repertoires from subjects exposed to, actively infected with, or recovered from COVID-19. The repertoires were made available in a free public database intended to serve as a resource for research on the immune response to SARS-CoV-2. The samples were drawn from two sources: the first 160 participants of the ongoing ImmuneRACE study, and over 950 subjects contributed by 6 global collaborators. Nearly every sample came with metadata listing a de-identified subject ID, COVID-19 status, age in years and sex. Where available, HLA class I and class II types were obtained from metadata supplied by the sample provider rather than from assay-based typing. Paper-wide results and their limitations: The amount of clinical and demographic metadata varied by source and participant and was provided uncurated.

Each collaborating institution followed its own protocols to collect whole blood in K2EDTA tubes. Collaborator samples were shipped for TCRbeta analysis as frozen whole blood, isolated PBMCs, or DNA extracted from either sample type. Notes on this clone: No antigen is known for it. Base qualities are not at hand, and no much larger clone is one base apart.

Trimming leaves V shorter by 4 bases and J shorter by 5 bases, with the junction holding 2 bases beyond the gene matches. The germline V gene (reference sequence) supplies CDR1 SGHNT and CDR2 YYREEE. The CDR3, from cysteine to phenylalanine, totals 13 residues. Only the CDR3 part of the read is kept: 39 bases, read in frame from the first base. TCRbeta CDR3 regions were amplified from genomic DNA by means of the immunoSEQ Assay, a bias-controlled multiplex PCR. In the original analysis: The number of nucleated cells in each sample was estimated from the amplification of reference gene primers within the assay. To quantify the absolute abundance of each unique TCRbeta CDR3 rearrangement, sequence reads were collapsed and filtered. For each sample, productive Simpson clonality was calculated as the square root of Simpson's diversity index across productive rearrangements. The table was pulled from immuneACCESS by TCRdb, which kept in-frame rearrangements only. Such tables lose some clones; where checked, under half of the loss comes from unresolved V genes, and the rest has no known cause. The V and J calls and clone size are taken from that table; D and trimming were inferred from the DNA. Present in this sample are 99,000 or so clones, around 84% of which were seen just once. About 27% of the sample rests with the top ten.

Sequenced material: peripheral blood. The sequence was collected from a man aged 55 to 70 with acute or convalescent COVID-19. The rearranged chain carries TRBV5-4 and TRBJ1-5, and 8 junctional nucleotides match TRBD1. The CDR3 protein: CASSGQGDQPQHF. The sequenced DNA is TGTGCCAGCAGCGGACAGGGAGATCAGCCCCAGCATTTT.